Reported below is one T cell receptor (beta chain). Antigen specificity is unknown. In the same sample, other DNA sequences code for this CDR3. CDR1 and CDR2 (germline): DFQATT, SNEGSKA (reference sequence). This CDR3 has 10 residues. The V end was cut by 2 bases, the J end by 4 bases, with 3 bases between. This sample is drawn from a study of beta chain features in type 1 diabetes. Points from the study as a whole: Among all four CD4+ subsets, Type 1 diabetes patients had TCRB CDR3s that were moderately but significantly shorter.

Reverse transcribing all isolated RNA meant expressed TCRB transcripts were sequenced. Sequencing used immunoSEQ multiplex PCR; TCRdb keeps in-frame clones, though not all of them. This table has some 640,000 clones, around an eighth appearing once. The receptor's source is a young man with type 1 diabetes. Sequenced input: naive CD4+ T cells from blood. The chain has TRBV20-1 and TRBJ2-7; D is unclear. CDR3 sequence reads: CSARTYEQYF. CDR3 sequence (DNA): TGCAGTGCTAGAACGTACGAGCAGTACTTC.